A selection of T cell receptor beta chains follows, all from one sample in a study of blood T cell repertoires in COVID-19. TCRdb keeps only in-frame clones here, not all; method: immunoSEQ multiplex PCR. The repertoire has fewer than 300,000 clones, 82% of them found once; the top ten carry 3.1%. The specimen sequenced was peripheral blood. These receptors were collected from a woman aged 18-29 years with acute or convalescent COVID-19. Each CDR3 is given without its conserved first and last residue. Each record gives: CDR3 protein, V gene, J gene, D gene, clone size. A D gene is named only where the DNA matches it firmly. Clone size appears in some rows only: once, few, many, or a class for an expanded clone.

ASRLVTFADTQY	TRBV5-5	TRBJ2-3	-	-
ASSTREGAYEQY	TRBV7-2	TRBJ2-7	-	-
ASSLGLAPNEQF	TRBV5-6	TRBJ2-1	-	-
ASSRRGNQPQH	TRBV3-1/TRBV3-2	TRBJ1-5	-	-
ASSKQGNGGYT	TRBV6-2/TRBV6-3	TRBJ1-2	-	-
SARVGYEQY	TRBV20-1	TRBJ2-7	-	-
ASTGGGAGENTIY	TRBV10-2	TRBJ1-3	-	-
ASSLGGTGSNTGELF	TRBV5-4	TRBJ2-2	TRBD1	-
ASSFIWTDYGYT	TRBV5-8	TRBJ1-2	-	-
ASSHTSRAGGYEQY	TRBV27	TRBJ2-7	TRBD1	-
ASSVSASWNTGELF	TRBV9	TRBJ2-2	-	-
ASSLAMSGTGAYEQY	TRBV7-9	TRBJ2-7	TRBD1	-
ASSLSRLAGPYNEQF	TRBV27	TRBJ2-1	TRBD2	-
ASSLKAGVETQY	TRBV5-8	TRBJ2-5	TRBD2	-
ASSLAGTGNSYEQY	TRBV7-9	TRBJ2-7	TRBD1	once
ASSKRGEGTDTQY	TRBV21-1	TRBJ2-3	-	-
ASSRARMAREQHSYEQY	TRBV7-2	TRBJ2-7	-	-
ASSSATGLNTEAF	TRBV7-9	TRBJ1-1	-	-
ASRHPGQNTEAF	TRBV5-4	TRBJ1-1	-	-
ASSLNRAYEQY	TRBV12-3/TRBV12-4	TRBJ2-7	-	-
ASSPRHSTNEKLF	TRBV14	TRBJ1-4	-	-
ASSHYTEAF	TRBV7-2	TRBJ1-1	-	-
ASSQQFTDTQY	TRBV14	TRBJ2-3	-	-
ASSFIEGELF	TRBV5-8	TRBJ2-2	-	-
ASSLEASGPLEQY	TRBV6-2/TRBV6-3	TRBJ2-7	TRBD2	-
ASSMGGTSRYEQY	TRBV19	TRBJ2-7	TRBD2	few
SALGGASLETQY	TRBV29-1	TRBJ2-5	-	few
ASSADYLLKGNEQF	TRBV7-2	TRBJ2-1	-	-
ASSPRTYTGELF	TRBV18	TRBJ2-2	-	once
ASSPLLGTSPNTDTQY	TRBV18	TRBJ2-3	TRBD2	-
ASSSGQGNEQY	TRBV5-1	TRBJ2-7	TRBD1	-
ASSSSDRRYSPLH	TRBV7-2	TRBJ1-6	TRBD1	-
ASSPSLGLSSYEQY	TRBV4-3	TRBJ2-7	-	once
ASSKRGDPGGLDNEQY	TRBV5-1	TRBJ2-7	-	-
ASSRVNEKLF	TRBV3-1/TRBV3-2	TRBJ1-4	-	once
ATRSGGLYGYT	TRBV27	TRBJ1-2	-	-
ASSLKVETGVY	TRBV27	TRBJ2-7	TRBD1	-
ASSFRQGFNQPQH	TRBV13	TRBJ1-5	-	-
ASSVGSLAGYNEQF	TRBV9	TRBJ2-1	TRBD2	-
ASSARFGVVNTGELF	TRBV9	TRBJ2-2	-	-
ASSQETSGFYEQY	TRBV4-3	TRBJ2-7	TRBD2	-
ASSEDSGVNTGELF	TRBV2	TRBJ2-2	TRBD2	-
ASSPRTGGAYEQY	TRBV27	TRBJ2-7	TRBD1	few
ASSSRTVDSLANEQF	TRBV6-2/TRBV6-3	TRBJ2-1	-	-
ATSRGGYNEQF	TRBV15	TRBJ2-1	-	-
ASSVADRGGETQY	TRBV9	TRBJ2-5	-	-
ASSLPGTQEQF	TRBV12-3/TRBV12-4	TRBJ2-1	-	-
ASSEAGGAGELF	TRBV19	TRBJ2-2	TRBD2	once
ASSYEGAGEQY	TRBV7-9	TRBJ2-7	-	-
ASSPPVPNTEAF	TRBV3-1/TRBV3-2	TRBJ1-1	-	-
ASSLGSLGETQY	TRBV11-2	TRBJ2-5	-	once
ARGQGLLHEQF	TRBV2	TRBJ2-1	TRBD1	-
ASSPPAGNYEQY	TRBV18	TRBJ2-7	-	-
ASSYRTGNGYT	TRBV6-5	TRBJ1-2	TRBD1	-
ASSQVGGSFPDSYNEQF	TRBV4-2	TRBJ2-1	TRBD2	-